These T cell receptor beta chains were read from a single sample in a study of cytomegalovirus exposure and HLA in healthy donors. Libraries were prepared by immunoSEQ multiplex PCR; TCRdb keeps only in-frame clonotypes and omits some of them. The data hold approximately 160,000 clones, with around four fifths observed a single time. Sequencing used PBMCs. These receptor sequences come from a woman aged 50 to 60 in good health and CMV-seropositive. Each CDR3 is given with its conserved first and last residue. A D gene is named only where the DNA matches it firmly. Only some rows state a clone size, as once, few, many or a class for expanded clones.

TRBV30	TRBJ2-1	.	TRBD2	CAWSVGTSGNEQFF	TGTGCCTGGAGTGTAGGGACTAGCGGCAATGAGCAGTTCTTC
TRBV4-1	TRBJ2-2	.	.	CASSHPGRGTGELFF	TGCGCCAGCAGCCACCCGGGGAGGGGGACCGGGGAGCTGTTTTTT
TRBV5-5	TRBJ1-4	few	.	CASSPEGNNEKLFF	TGTGCCAGCAGCCCCGAGGGTAATAATGAAAAACTGTTTTTT
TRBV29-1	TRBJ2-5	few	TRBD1	CSVEGGTGKVETQYF	TGCAGCGTTGAAGGTGGGACAGGGAAAGTAGAGACCCAGTACTTC
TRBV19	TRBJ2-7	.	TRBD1	CASSISDRGYEQYF	TGTGCCAGTAGTATTTCGGACAGGGGGTACGAGCAGTACTTC
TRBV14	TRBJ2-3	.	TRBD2	CASSLRTSGGDGRNTQYF	TGTGCCAGCAGCCTAAGGACTAGCGGGGGGGATGGGAGAAATACGCAGTATTTT
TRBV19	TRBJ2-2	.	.	CASSIVMYGELFF	TGTGCCAGTAGTATAGTTATGTACGGGGAGCTGTTTTTT
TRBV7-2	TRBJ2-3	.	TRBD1	CASSGTGRDTQYF	TGTGCCAGCAGCGGGACAGGAAGGGATACGCAGTATTTT
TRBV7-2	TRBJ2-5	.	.	CASSLIPETQYF	TGTGCCAGCAGCTTAATCCCGGAGACCCAGTACTTC
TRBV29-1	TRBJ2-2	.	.	CSARGPGSNTGELFF	TGCAGCGCGCGCGGGCCCGGATCGAACACCGGGGAGCTGTTTTTT
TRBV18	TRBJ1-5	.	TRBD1	CASSLTKLGTVLGQPQHF	TGTGCCAGCTCACTTACGAAGCTTGGGACAGTATTAGGTCAGCCCCAGCATTTT
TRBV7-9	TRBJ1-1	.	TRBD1	CASSLQGARTEAFF	TGTGCCAGCAGCCTACAGGGGGCGAGGACTGAAGCTTTCTTT
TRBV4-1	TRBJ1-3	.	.	CASSQHRDTNGNTIYF	TGCGCCAGCAGCCAGCACCGGGACACCAACGGAAACACCATATATTTT
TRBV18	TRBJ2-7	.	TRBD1	CASSNNPGQGYEQYF	TGTGCCAGCTCAAACAATCCGGGACAGGGTTACGAGCAGTACTTC
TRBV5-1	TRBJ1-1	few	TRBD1	CASSWDRDMPEAFF	TGCGCCAGCAGCTGGGACAGAGATATGCCTGAAGCTTTCTTT
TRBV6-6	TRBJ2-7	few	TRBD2	CASSLSGGPPYEQYF	TGTGCCAGCAGCCTCAGCGGGGGTCCACCCTACGAGCAGTACTTC